What follows are 31 T cell receptor beta chains derived from one specimen sequenced in a study of human T cells and chemical hapten exposure (dated by TCRdb to about 2021). Library preparation used RACE. The reads were generated on a NextSeq 500. TCRdb took the public reads, trimmed them with fastp at Q25, ran MiXCR for clone calling and kept in-frame beta chains. Rows are combined by CDR3 protein, so each entry shows the most common genes and DNA. In all, the sample holds about 160,000 distinct CDR3 sequences, and 28% of those were seen once. Under 2.5% of the sample lies in the top ten. The time point label for this specimen denotes: patch test 3, about 24 weeks after DPC sensitization. The treatment or condition label here, explained by the study, means: therapeutic diphenylcyclopropenone sensitization with weekly scalp DPC. The sample here was whole blood, taken in connection with sensitization to the hapten diphenylcyclopropenone (DPC). The receptors originated from a young woman with alopecia areata. Some clones in this sample may be carry-over from other donors' samples.

The chain is built from TRBV2 and TRBJ2-1; D ambiguous. The CDR3 has 12 amino acids. Trimming removed 8 bases from V and 6 bases from J, with 11 bases in between. Germline CDR1 reads SNHLY; CDR2 reads FYNNEI. CDR3 protein: CASRAPINEQFF. In nucleotides, the CDR3 is TGTGCCAGCCGGGCCCCCATCAATGAGCAGTTCTTC.

The CDR3 coding sequence is TGTGCCAGCAGTTTAGGGTCGGGCGGCGGGTACGAGCAGTACTTC. Encoded protein: CASSLGSGGGYEQYF. This sequence joins TRBV27 and TRBJ2-7, with a tentative D call TRBD2 (5 bases). The germline V and J ends were trimmed by 2 bases and 4 bases, with 15 bases remaining between them. Germline values: CDR1 MNHEY, CDR2 SMNVEV (reference sequence). The CDR3 totals 15 residues.

The chain uses TRBV18 and TRBJ2-5, with 7 bases aligning to TRBD1. Germline CDR1 KGHSH, CDR2 LQKENI. The CDR3 loop spans 15 amino acids. V gave up 3 bases and J gave up 7 bases; unmatched junction bases: 11. Written as DNA, the CDR3 is TGTGCCAGCTCACCTAGAGACAGGGTCGACGGGACCCAGTACTTC. Protein: CASSPRDRVDGTQYF.

Turning to this clonotype: Being one base from a much bigger clone, this may be a read error. The chain carries TRBV29-1 and TRBJ2-7; 7 positions match TRBD1. V shed 6 bases, J shed 0 bases, and the junction held 5 bases outside the gene matches. The CDR3 sequence is 13 residues long. Germline V CDR1 and CDR2: SQVTM, ANQGSEA. CDR3 sequence: CSVSRQGSYEQYF. The CDR3 nucleotides are TGCAGCGTGTCTCGACAGGGCTCCTACGAGCAGTACTTC.

For this clonotype: A much larger clone differs from this one at a single base, so this may be a read error. The chain carries TRBV6-4 and TRBJ1-1; D gene unclear. Per germline, CDR1 MRHNA and CDR2 SNTAGT. Trimming pared 3 bases from V and 0 bases from J, leaving 14 bases between. The CDR3 is 16 amino acids. The CDR3 spells CASSDPISNMNTEAFF. CDR3 DNA: TGTGCCAGCAGTGATCCCATCAGTAACATGAACACTGAAGCTTTCTTT.

This clonotype was counted only a few times. The rearrangement links TRBV2 to TRBJ2-1, with 7 bases that match TRBD1. Germline CDR1 SNHLY, CDR2 FYNNEI. With 7 bases clipped from V and 5 bases from J, the junction kept 11 bases outside the gene matches. The CDR3 spans 15 residues. For the CDR3, the DNA is TGTGCCAGCACCATTAAAAGACAGGGTAACAATGAGCAGTTCTTC. It encodes CASTIKRQGNNEQFF.

The chain couples TRBV4-3 to TRBJ2-2; possible D gene TRBD2, 5 bases. The CDR3 extends over 13 amino acids. The germline V gene encodes CDR1 LGHNA and CDR2 YSLEER. V dropped 0 bases and J dropped 10 bases, with 9 bases sitting between them. CDR3: CASSQDKGEELFF. The CDR3 coding sequence is TGCGCCAGCAGCCAAGATAAGGGAGAGGAGCTGTTTTTT.

The J gene is TRBJ1-6, the V gene TRBV18; the match to TRBD1 covers 8 bases. V was pared by 1 base and J by 7 bases, with 6 bases of the junction left unmatched. The CDR3 covers 16 residues. CDR1 is KGHSH, CDR2 LQKENI, per germline. The CDR3 region has the DNA TGTGCCAGCTCACCACGGAGACAGGGGCTCAATTCACCCCTCCACTTT. Its protein product is CASSPRRQGLNSPLHF. The whole variable domain, filled in from reference TRBV18 and TRBJ1-6, reads NAGVMQNPRHLVRRRGQEARLRCSPMKGHSHVYWYRQLPEEGLKFMVYLQKENIIDESGMPKERFSAEFPKEGPSILRIQQVVRGDSAAYFCASSPRRQGLNSPLHFGNGTRLTVT.

The gene calls are TRBV20-1 and TRBJ2-3; the D gene could be TRBD1 or TRBD2 (5 bases each). Trimming took off 5 bases at V and 4 bases at J, with 16 bases between the two ends. This CDR3 has 14 amino acids. CDR1 and CDR2 from the germline V gene are DFQATT and SNEGSKA (reference sequence). This CDR3 is CSAARGRGADTQYF. The DNA of the CDR3 is TGCAGTGCTGCGAGGGGCCGTGGGGCAGATACGCAGTATTTT.

The table lists this clonotype with a few counts. This chain connects TRBV11-2 to TRBJ2-1; a possible D gene is TRBD1 (6 bases). The CDR3 extends over 17 amino acids. V was pared by 6 bases and J by 0 bases, with 18 bases between. Per germline, CDR1 SGHAT and CDR2 FQNNGV. As DNA, the CDR3 is TGTGCCAGCAGACCAGGGGACGGTTCAAGCTCCTACAATGAGCAGTTCTTC. Its protein is CASRPGDGSSSYNEQFF. The variable domain in full, completed from reference TRBV11-2 and TRBJ2-1, reads EAGVAQSPRYKIIEKRQSVAFWCNPISGHATLYWYQQILGQGPKLLIQFQNNGVVDDSQLPKDRFSAERLKGVDSTLKIQPAKLEDSAVYLCASRPGDGSSSYNEQFFGPGTRLTVL.

This clonotype was counted a few times. J is TRBJ1-2 and V is TRBV6-6, with 7 bases that match TRBD1. The CDR3 has 13 amino acids. Losses at the gene ends were 5 bases for V and 8 bases for J; bases not matched to a gene: 8. CDR1 is MNHNY, CDR2 SVGAGI, per germline (reference sequence). This chain's CDR3 is CASSQDRAGGYTF. In DNA, the CDR3 is TGTGCCAGCAGTCAAGACAGGGCAGGCGGCTACACCTTC.

The sample holds a few counts of this clonotype. The V gene is TRBV5-1, the J gene TRBJ1-2; 7 bases line up with TRBD1. This CDR3 contains 16 residues. The germline V gene encodes CDR1 SGHRS and CDR2 YFSETQ. The V and J ends lost 0 bases and 4 bases, in that order; junction bases with no gene match: 9. CDR3 region: CASSLGSLDRIYGYTF. CDR3 nucleotides: TGCGCCAGCAGCTTGGGGTCCCTGGACAGGATCTATGGCTACACCTTC.

V usage is TRBV2 and J usage is TRBJ2-1; 11 positions match TRBD2. CDR3 length: 17 amino acids. After removal of 4 bases from V and 8 bases from J, the junction contained 13 bases not matched to a gene. In germline, CDR1 is SNHLY, CDR2 FYNNEI. The DNA for the CDR3 is TGTGCCAGCAGTGCGGCTCTAGCGGGAGGCTTCTCCGATGAGCAGTTCTTC. Its translation is CASSAALAGGFSDEQFF.

V is TRBV7-9 and J is TRBJ2-1; 10 bases match TRBD2. The CDR3 runs to 16 residues. Trimming cost V 5 bases and J 8 bases; bases outside gene matches: 12. The germline gives CDR1 SEHNR, CDR2 FQNEAQ (reference sequence). This CDR3 reads CASSRRASGSRDEQFF. The CDR3 DNA follows: TGTGCCAGCAGCCGAAGGGCTAGCGGGAGTAGGGATGAGCAGTTCTTC.

The chain joins TRBV7-2 to TRBJ2-3; no clear D gene. The CDR3 is 14 amino acids. Germline V lookup: CDR1 SGHTA, CDR2 FQGNSA. V dropped 4 bases and J dropped 1 base, with 9 bases sitting between them. DNA of the CDR3: TGTGCCAGCAGCTCCTCATTGGGCACAGATACGCAGTATTTT. Its protein product is CASSSSLGTDTQYF.

The chain uses TRBV30 and TRBJ1-2; D not certain. The CDR3 is 14 residues long. V lost 2 bases and J lost 4, with 14 bases in between. Germline values: CDR1 GTSNPN, CDR2 SVGIG (reference sequence). The CDR3 DNA reads as TGTGCCTGGAGTCCCCCCGGGCTCCGCTATGGCTACACCTTC. Translating it yields CAWSPPGLRYGYTF.

V is TRBV10-2 and J is TRBJ2-7, with TRBD1 as a possible D gene (5 bases). This CDR3 is built from 15 residues. Trimming cost V 6 bases and J 1 base, with 16 bases left between them. Germline V gives CDR1 WSHSY, CDR2 SAAADI. The CDR3 DNA reads as TGCGCCAGCAGGGCATTATACAGGAATTCCTACGAGCAGTACTTC. Protein sequence: CASRALYRNSYEQYF.

The table lists this clonotype with a few counts. The chain carries TRBV11-1 and TRBJ1-1, with 7 bases lining up with TRBD1. Looked up from germline, CDR1 is SGHAT and CDR2 is FQDESV (reference sequence). The V segment lost 2 bases and the J segment 0 bases; nucleotides outside the gene matches: 3. The CDR3 runs to 15 residues. The CDR3 protein is CASSLPGQMNTEAFF. Here the CDR3 DNA reads TGTGCCAGCAGCTTACCGGGACAGATGAACACTGAAGCTTTCTTT.

The chain employs TRBV18 and TRBJ2-3; possible D gene TRBD2, 5 bases. The germline V gene encodes CDR1 KGHSH and CDR2 LQKENI. Trimming pared 3 bases from V and 6 bases from J, leaving 13 bases between. The CDR3 spans 14 residues. The CDR3 sequence: CASSPRASGDTQYF. Here the CDR3 DNA reads TGTGCCAGCTCACCTCGAGCCTCGGGGGATACGCAGTATTTT.

On this clonotype: Mismatch with germline at one junction end may stem from a read error. V gene TRBV25-1 combines with J gene TRBJ1-6; TRBD1 might be the D (6 bases). This CDR3 has 15 residues. Germline CDR1 and CDR2: MGHDK and SYGVNS. DNA for the CDR3: TGTGCCAGCAGTGGGTCCAGGGGAAAGGGCTCACCCCCCCACTTT. It encodes CASSGSRGKGSPPHF.

This chain connects TRBV4-1 to TRBJ2-4, with 7 positions matching TRBD2. The CDR3 has 16 amino acids. Germline-derived CDR1 and CDR2 are MGHRA and YSYEKL. V was pared by 0 bases and J by 1 base, with 3 bases of the junction left unmatched. CDR3 loop: CASSQEVGRAKNIQYF. CDR3 DNA sequence: TGCGCCAGCAGCCAAGAAGTCGGGAGGGCCAAAAACATTCAGTACTTC.

As DNA, the CDR3 is TGTGCCAGCAGCGCCTCCAGAGGAAACATTCAGTACTTC. This encodes CASSASRGNIQYF. V is TRBV11-3 and J is TRBJ2-4, with D uncertain. Per germline, CDR1 SGHNT and CDR2 YENEEA. The CDR3 spans 13 residues. Trimming took 5 bases from V and 6 from J, leaving 11 bases between them.

This clonotype was seen many times. The CDR3 sequence: CASSYANTANTEAFF. The CDR3 DNA is TGTGCCAGCAGTTACGCTAATACCGCGAACACTGAAGCTTTCTTT. This chain connects TRBV6-2 or TRBV6-3 to TRBJ1-1; D gene ambiguous. The CDR3 runs to 15 residues. V was shortened by 2 bases and J by 1 base, with 11 bases between the two germline ends. CDR1 MNHEY and CDR2 SVGEGT come from the germline V gene.

This clonotype was picked up a small number of times. This chain connects TRBV20-1 to TRBJ2-1; no clear D. Deletions cut 3 bases from V and 6 bases from J, with 9 bases between. Germline CDR1 reads DFQATT; CDR2 reads SNEGSKA (reference sequence). The CDR3 length is 12 residues. The CDR3 DNA follows: TGCAGTGCTAGCTTCGTAGGCAATGAGCAGTTCTTC. It is translated as CSASFVGNEQFF.

The rearrangement uses TRBV7-2 and TRBJ1-5; unclear D gene. Germline loops: CDR1 SGHTA, CDR2 FQGNSA. Trimming stripped 5 bases from V and 8 bases from J, with 13 bases between. The CDR3 covers 13 residues. CDR3 protein: CASSRSVREPQHF. The CDR3 DNA reads TGTGCCAGCAGCCGATCGGTCCGGGAGCCCCAGCATTTT.

The CDR3 protein is CATAPRALITDTQYF. For the CDR3, the DNA is TGTGCCACCGCACCTAGAGCCCTTATCACAGATACGCAGTATTTT. This chain connects TRBV7-6 to TRBJ2-3; D not certain. Germline CDR1 and CDR2: SGHVS and FNYEAQ. Trimming cost V 10 bases and J 2 bases, with 19 bases left between them. The length of the CDR3 is 15 residues.

V and J are TRBV9 and TRBJ2-3; 12 bases agree with TRBD2. Germline V lookup: CDR1 SGDLS, CDR2 YYNGEE. The CDR3 is 15 residues long. V was clipped by 2 bases and J by 4 bases; unmatched bases: 2. This CDR3 reads CASSVTSGRSDTQYF. The CDR3 DNA follows: TGTGCCAGCAGCGTCACTAGCGGGAGGTCAGATACGCAGTATTTT.

This clonotype was recorded many times. The chain links TRBV4-3 to TRBJ1-1; D possibly corresponds to TRBD1 (5 bases). Looked up from germline, CDR1 is LGHNA and CDR2 is YSLEER. Trimming took off 0 bases at V and 7 bases at J, with 15 bases between the two ends. This CDR3 is built from 15 residues. CDR3 coding DNA: TGCGCCAGCAGCCAAGATCGGGCAGGGAGTGATGAAGCTTTCTTT. Translated: CASSQDRAGSDEAFF.

The chain joins TRBV7-2 to TRBJ2-7; 8 nucleotides match TRBD2. Germline CDR1 is SGHTA and CDR2 is FQGNSA. The J segment lost 4 bases and the V segment lost 2 bases, leaving 7 bases of the junction unmatched. There are 15 residues in the CDR3. CDR3 sequence reads: CASSLSPGGFYEQYF. The CDR3 bases are TGTGCCAGCAGCTTATCCCCGGGAGGGTTTTACGAGCAGTACTTC.

The V and J genes are TRBV29-1 and TRBJ2-1; D call uncertain. In germline, CDR1 is SQVTM, CDR2 ANQGSEA. Deletions cut 4 bases from V and 7 bases from J, with 17 bases between. The CDR3 is made up of 14 amino acids. The CDR3 coding sequence is TGCAGCGTTGCTGGCAGCCCCGGGCTTAATGAGCAGTTCTTC. Translating it yields CSVAGSPGLNEQFF.

This clonotype occurred a few times. V usage is TRBV20-1 and J usage is TRBJ2-6, with 8 bases matching TRBD1. Trimming cost V 0 bases and J 3 bases; bases outside gene matches: 4. The germline CDR1 and CDR2 sequences are DFQATT and SNEGSKA (reference sequence). There are 16 residues in the CDR3. The chain's CDR3 is CSARDSGGFGANVLTF. The CDR3 coding sequence is TGCAGTGCTAGAGATTCAGGGGGCTTTGGGGCCAACGTCCTGACTTTC.